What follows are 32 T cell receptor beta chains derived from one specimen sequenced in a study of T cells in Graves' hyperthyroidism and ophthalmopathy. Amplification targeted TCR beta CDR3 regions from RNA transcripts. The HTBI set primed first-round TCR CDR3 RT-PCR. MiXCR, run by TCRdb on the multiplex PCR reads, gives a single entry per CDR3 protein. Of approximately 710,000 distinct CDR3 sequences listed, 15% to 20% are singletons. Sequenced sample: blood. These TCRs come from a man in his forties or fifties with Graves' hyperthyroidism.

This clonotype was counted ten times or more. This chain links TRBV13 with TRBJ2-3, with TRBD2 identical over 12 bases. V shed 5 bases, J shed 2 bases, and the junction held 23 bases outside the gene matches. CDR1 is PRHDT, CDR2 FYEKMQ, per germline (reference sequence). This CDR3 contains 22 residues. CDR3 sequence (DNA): TGTGCCAGCAGCCGCTTGAGGTCCCCTTATGTGACTAGCGGGAGATTCACAGATACGCAGTATTTT. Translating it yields CASSRLRSPYVTSGRFTDTQYF. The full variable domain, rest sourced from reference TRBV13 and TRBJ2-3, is AAGVIQSPRHLIKEKRETATLKCYPIPRHDTVYWYQQGPGQDPQFLISFYEKMQSDKGSIPDRFSAQQFSDYHSELNMSSLELGDSALYFCASSRLRSPYVTSGRFTDTQYFGPGTRLTVL.

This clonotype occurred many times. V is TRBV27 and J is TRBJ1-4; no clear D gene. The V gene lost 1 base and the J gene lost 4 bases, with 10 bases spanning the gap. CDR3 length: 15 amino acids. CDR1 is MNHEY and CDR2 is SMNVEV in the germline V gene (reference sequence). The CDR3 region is CASSLLSADNEKLFF. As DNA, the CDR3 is TGTGCCAGCAGTTTATTGTCAGCCGATAATGAAAAACTGTTTTTT.

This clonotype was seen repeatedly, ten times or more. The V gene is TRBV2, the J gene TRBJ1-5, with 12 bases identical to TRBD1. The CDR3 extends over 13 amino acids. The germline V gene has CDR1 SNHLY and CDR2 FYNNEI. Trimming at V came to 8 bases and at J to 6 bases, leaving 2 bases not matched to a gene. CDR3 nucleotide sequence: TGTGCCAGCGGGGGACAGGGGGCTCAGCCCCAGCATTTT. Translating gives CASGGQGAQPQHF.

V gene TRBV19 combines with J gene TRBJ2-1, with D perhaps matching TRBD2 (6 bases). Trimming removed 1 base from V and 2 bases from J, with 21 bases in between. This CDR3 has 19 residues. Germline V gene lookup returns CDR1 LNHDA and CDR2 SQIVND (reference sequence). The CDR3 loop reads CASSIVPRDILIPYNEQFF. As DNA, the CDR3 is TGTGCCAGTAGTATAGTCCCGCGGGATATTCTCATCCCCTACAATGAGCAGTTCTTC. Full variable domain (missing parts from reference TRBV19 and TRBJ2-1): DGGITQSPKYLFRKEGQNVTLSCEQNLNHDAMYWYRQDPGQGLRLIYYSQIVNDFQKGDIAEGYSVSREKKESFPLTVTSAQKNPTAFYLCASSIVPRDILIPYNEQFFGPGTRLTVL.

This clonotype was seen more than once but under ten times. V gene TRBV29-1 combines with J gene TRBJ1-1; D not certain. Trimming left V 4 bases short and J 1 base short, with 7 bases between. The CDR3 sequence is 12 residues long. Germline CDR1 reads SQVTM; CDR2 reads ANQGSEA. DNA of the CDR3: TGCAGCGTTGCTACACCGAACACTGAAGCTTTCTTT. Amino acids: CSVATPNTEAFF.

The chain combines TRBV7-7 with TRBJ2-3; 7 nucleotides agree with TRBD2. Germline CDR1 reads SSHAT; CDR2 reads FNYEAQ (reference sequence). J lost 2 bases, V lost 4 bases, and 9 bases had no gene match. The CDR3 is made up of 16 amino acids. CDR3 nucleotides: TGTGCCAGCAGCTCCTCTAGCGGACCCCTCACAGATACGCAGTATTTT. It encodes CASSSSSGPLTDTQYF.

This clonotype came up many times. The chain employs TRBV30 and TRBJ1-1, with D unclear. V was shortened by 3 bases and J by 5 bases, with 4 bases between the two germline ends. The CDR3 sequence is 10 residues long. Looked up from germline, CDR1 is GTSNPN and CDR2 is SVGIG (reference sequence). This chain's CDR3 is CAWSFTEAFF. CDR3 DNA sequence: TGTGCCTGGAGCTTTACTGAAGCTTTCTTT.

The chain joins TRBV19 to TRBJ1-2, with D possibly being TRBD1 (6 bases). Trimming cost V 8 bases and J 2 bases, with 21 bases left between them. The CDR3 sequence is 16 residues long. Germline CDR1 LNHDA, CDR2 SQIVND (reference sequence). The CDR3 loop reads CASQDRTDTLNYGYTF. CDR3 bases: TGTGCCAGTCAAGACAGGACCGATACTCTCAACTATGGCTACACCTTC. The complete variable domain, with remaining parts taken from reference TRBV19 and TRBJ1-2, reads DGGITQSPKYLFRKEGQNVTLSCEQNLNHDAMYWYRQDPGQGLRLIYYSQIVNDFQKGDIAEGYSVSREKKESFPLTVTSAQKNPTAFYLCASQDRTDTLNYGYTFGSGTRLTVV.

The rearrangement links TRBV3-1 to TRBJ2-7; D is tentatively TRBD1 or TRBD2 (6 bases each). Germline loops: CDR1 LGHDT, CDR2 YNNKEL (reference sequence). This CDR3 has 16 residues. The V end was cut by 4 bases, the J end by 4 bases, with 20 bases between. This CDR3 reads CASSLKGGQENYEQYF. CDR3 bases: TGTGCCAGCAGCCTAAAAGGGGGGCAGGAGAATTACGAGCAGTACTTC.

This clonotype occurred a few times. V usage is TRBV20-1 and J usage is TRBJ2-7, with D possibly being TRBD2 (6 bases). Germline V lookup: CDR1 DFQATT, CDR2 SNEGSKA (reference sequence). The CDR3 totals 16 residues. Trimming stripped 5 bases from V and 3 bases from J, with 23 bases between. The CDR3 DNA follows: TGCAGTGCTCCTCCCCTTGAGGCGGGACCTTTCTACGAGCAGTACTTC. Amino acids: CSAPPLEAGPFYEQYF.

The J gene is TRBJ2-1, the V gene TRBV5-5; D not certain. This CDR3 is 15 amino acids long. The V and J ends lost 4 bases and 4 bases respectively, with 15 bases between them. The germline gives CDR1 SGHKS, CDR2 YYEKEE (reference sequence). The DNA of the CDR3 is TGTGCCAGCAGCCCGGACCTCACGAGGTACAATGAGCAGTTCTTC. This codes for CASSPDLTRYNEQFF. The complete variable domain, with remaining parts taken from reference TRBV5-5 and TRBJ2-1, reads DAGVTQSPTHLIKTRGQQVTLRCSPISGHKSVSWYQQVLGQGPQFIFQYYEKEERGRGNFPDRFSARQFPNYSSELNVNALLLGDSALYLCASSPDLTRYNEQFFGPGTRLTVL.

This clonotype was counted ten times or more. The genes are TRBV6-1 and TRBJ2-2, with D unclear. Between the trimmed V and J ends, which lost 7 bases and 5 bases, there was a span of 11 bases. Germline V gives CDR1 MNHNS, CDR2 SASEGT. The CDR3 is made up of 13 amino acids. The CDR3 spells CASKVKSTGELFF. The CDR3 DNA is TGTGCCAGCAAGGTCAAGTCGACCGGGGAGCTGTTTTTT.

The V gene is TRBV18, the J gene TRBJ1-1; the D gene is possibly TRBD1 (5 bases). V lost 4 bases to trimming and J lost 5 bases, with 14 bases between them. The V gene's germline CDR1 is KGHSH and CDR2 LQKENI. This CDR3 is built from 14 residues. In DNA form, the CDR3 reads TGTGCCAGCTCACTATCTCAGGGATCAACTGAAGCTTTCTTT. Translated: CASSLSQGSTEAFF.

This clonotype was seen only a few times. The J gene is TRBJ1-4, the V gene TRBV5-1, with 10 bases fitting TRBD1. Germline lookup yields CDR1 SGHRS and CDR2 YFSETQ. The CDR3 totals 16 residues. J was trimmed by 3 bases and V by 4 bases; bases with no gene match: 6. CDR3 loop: CASSTLGTGANEKLFF. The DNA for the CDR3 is TGCGCCAGCAGCACCCTCGGGACAGGGGCTAATGAAAAACTGTTTTTT.

CDR3 DNA sequence: TGCGCCAGCAGCTTCCAGGCGACGTACGAGCAGTACTTC. It codes for CASSFQATYEQYF. This chain joins TRBV5-1 and TRBJ2-7, with unresolved D. V lost 2 bases and J lost 4, with 10 bases in between. The germline gives CDR1 SGHRS, CDR2 YFSETQ. CDR3 length equals 13 residues.

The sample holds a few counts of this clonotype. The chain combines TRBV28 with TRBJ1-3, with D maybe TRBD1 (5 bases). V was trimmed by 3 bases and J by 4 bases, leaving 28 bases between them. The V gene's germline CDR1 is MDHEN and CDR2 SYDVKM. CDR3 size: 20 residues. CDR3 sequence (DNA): TGTGCCAGCAGTTTTAGGGCTCCCACTAATCGCTGGAGGACAGGAAACACCATATATTTT. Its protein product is CASSFRAPTNRWRTGNTIYF.

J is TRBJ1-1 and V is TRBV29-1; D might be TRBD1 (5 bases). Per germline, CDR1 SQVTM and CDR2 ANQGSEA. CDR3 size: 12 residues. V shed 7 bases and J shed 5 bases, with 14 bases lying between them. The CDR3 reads CSASEGPTEAFF. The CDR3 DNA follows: TGCAGCGCCTCTGAGGGACCGACTGAAGCTTTCTTT.

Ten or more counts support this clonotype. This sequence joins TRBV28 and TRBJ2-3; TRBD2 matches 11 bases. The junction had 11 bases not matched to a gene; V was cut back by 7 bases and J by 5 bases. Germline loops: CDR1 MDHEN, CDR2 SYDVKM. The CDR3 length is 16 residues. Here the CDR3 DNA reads TGTGCCAGCACCCCCCTGGGGCTAGCGGGAGGAGATACGCAGTATTTT. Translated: CASTPLGLAGGDTQYF.

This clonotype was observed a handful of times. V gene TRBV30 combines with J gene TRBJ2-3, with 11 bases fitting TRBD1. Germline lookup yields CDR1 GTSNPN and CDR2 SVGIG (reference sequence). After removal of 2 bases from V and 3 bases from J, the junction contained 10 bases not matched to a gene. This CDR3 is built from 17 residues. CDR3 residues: CAWSSGQGGPPTDTQYF. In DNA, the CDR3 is TGTGCCTGGAGTTCGGGACAGGGGGGGCCCCCGACAGATACGCAGTATTTT.

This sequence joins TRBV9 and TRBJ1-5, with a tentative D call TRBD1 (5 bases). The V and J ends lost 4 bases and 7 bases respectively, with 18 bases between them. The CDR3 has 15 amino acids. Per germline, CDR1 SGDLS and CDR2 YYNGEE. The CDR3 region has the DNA TGTGCCAGCAGCTCAGCCCAAGAGGGGAAACAGCCCCAGCATTTT. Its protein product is CASSSAQEGKQPQHF.

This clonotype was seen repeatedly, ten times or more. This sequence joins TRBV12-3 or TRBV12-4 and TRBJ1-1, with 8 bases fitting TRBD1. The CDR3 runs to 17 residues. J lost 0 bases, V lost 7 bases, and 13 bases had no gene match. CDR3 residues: CASTRTGPVGMNTEAFF. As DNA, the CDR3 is TGTGCCAGCACCAGGACAGGGCCGGTAGGGATGAACACTGAAGCTTTCTTT.

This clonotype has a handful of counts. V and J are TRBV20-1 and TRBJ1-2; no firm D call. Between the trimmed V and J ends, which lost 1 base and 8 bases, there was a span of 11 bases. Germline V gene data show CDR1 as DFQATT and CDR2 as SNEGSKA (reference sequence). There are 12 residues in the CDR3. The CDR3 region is CSARGGREGYTF. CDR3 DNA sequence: TGCAGTGCTAGAGGAGGGAGGGAAGGCTACACCTTC.

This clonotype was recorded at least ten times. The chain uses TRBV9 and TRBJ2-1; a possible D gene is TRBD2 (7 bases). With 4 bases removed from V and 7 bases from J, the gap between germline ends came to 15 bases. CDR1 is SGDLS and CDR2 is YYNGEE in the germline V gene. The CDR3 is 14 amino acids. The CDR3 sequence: CASSPEGGRNEQFF. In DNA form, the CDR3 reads TGTGCCAGCAGCCCTGAGGGGGGGAGGAATGAGCAGTTCTTC. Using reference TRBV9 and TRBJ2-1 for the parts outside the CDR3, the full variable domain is DSGVTQTPKHLITATGQRVTLRCSPRSGDLSVYWYQQSLDQGLQFLIQYYNGEERAKGNILERFSAQQFPDLHSELNLSSLELGDSALYFCASSPEGGRNEQFFGPGTRLTVL.

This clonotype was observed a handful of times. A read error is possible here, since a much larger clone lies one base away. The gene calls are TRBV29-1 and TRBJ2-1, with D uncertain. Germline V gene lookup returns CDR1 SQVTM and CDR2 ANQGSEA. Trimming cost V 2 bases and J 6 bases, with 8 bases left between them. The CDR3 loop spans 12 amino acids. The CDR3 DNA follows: TGCAGCGTTGAATTTCGGGTCAATGAGCAGTTCTTC. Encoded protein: CSVEFRVNEQFF.

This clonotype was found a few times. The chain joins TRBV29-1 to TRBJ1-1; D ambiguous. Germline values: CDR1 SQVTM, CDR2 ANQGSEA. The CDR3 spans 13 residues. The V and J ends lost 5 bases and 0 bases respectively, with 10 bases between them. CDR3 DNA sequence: TGCAGCGTTTGGACGGACCTGAACACTGAAGCTTTCTTT. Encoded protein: CSVWTDLNTEAFF.

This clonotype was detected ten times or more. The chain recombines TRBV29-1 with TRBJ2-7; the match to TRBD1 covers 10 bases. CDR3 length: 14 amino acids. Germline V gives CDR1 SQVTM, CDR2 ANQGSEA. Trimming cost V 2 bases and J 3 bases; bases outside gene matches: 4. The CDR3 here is CSVETGQGGYEQYF. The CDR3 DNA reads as TGCAGCGTTGAAACAGGACAGGGGGGCTACGAGCAGTACTTC.

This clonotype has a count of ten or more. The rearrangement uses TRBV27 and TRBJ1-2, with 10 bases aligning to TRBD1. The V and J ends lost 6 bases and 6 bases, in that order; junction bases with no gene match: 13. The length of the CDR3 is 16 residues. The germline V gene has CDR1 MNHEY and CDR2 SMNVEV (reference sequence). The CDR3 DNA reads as TGTGCCAGCAGCCCCGGGACAGGGGTATTGTCCCATGGCTACACCTTC. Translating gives CASSPGTGVLSHGYTF.

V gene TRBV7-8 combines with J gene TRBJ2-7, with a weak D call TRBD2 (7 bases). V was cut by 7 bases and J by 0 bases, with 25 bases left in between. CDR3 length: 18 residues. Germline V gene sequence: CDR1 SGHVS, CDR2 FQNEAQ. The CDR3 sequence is CASTNTRGREKFSYEQYF. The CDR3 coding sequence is TGTGCCAGCACTAACACTCGGGGGCGGGAGAAATTCTCCTACGAGCAGTACTTC.

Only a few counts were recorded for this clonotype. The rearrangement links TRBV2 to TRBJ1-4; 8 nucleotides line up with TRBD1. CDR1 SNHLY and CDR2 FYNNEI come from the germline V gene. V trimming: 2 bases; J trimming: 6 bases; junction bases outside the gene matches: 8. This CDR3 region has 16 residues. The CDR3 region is CASSENRRQGYEKLFF. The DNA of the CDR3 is TGTGCCAGCAGTGAAAATAGGAGACAGGGGTATGAAAAACTGTTTTTT. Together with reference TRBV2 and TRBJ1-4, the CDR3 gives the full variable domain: EPEVTQTPSHQVTQMGQEVILRCVPISNHLYFYWYRQILGQKVEFLVSFYNNEISEKSEIFDDQFSVERPDGSNFTLKIRSTKLEDSAMYFCASSENRRQGYEKLFFGSGTQLSVL.

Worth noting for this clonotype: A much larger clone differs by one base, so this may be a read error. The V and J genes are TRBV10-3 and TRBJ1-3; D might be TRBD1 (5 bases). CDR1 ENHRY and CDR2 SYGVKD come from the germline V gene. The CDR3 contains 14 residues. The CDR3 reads CATSGQGSGNTIYF. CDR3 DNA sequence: TGTGCCACCAGTGGCCAGGGATCTGGAAACACCATATATTTT.

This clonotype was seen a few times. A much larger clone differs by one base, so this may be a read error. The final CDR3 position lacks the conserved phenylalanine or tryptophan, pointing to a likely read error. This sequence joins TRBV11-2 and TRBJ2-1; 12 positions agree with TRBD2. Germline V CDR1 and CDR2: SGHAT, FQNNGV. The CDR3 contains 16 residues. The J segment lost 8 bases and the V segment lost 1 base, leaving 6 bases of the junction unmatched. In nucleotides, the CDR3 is TGTGCCAGCAGCTTAGGGACTAGCGGGGTTGTAGATGAGCAGTTCCTC. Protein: CASSLGTSGVVDEQFL.

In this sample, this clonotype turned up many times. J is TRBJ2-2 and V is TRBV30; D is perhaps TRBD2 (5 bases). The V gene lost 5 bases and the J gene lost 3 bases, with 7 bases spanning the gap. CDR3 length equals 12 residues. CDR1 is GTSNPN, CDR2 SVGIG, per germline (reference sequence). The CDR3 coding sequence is TGTGCCTGGGGACTGTACACCGGGGAGCTGTTTTTT. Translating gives CAWGLYTGELFF.